A selection of T cell receptor beta chains follows, all from one sample in a study of post-analysis software for immune sequencing data. TCRdb re-called the PCR reads with MiXCR, one entry per CDR3 protein. The table records hundreds of thousands of distinct CDR3 sequences, 30% of them present only once. The sample taken for sequencing was blood. These receptors were obtained from a girl aged 10-17 years with multiple sclerosis. Each CDR3 is given with its conserved first and last residue. A D gene is named only where the DNA matches it firmly. Rows may omit the clone size; those that give it use once, few, many or a size class.

clone_size	v_call	d_call	j_call	cdr3_length	cdr3_nt	cdr3_aa
many	TRBV6-4	TRBD1	TRBJ2-3	15	TGTGCCAGCAGTGTTCTGACAGGGTTTGGAGATACGCAGTATTTT	CASSVLTGFGDTQYF
once	TRBV20-1	TRBD2	TRBJ2-3	15	TGCAGTGTCAGGGGACTAGGGGCCCACACAGATACGCAGTATTTT	CSVRGLGAHTDTQYF
.	TRBV6-2/TRBV6-3	TRBD1	TRBJ2-7	13	TGTGCCAGCGCCGGGACAGGCTTCTACGAGCAGTACTTC	CASAGTGFYEQYF
.	TRBV10-3	TRBD2	TRBJ2-7	15	TGTACCATCAGTGGAAAGCGGGATGTCCCCCACGAGCAGTACTTC	CTISGKRDVPHEQYF
.	TRBV12-3/TRBV12-4	.	TRBJ1-1	13	TGTGCCAGCAGCCTTGTCCTAGAAACTGAAGCTTTCTTT	CASSLVLETEAFF
.	TRBV28	.	TRBJ1-2	16	TGTGCCAGCAGCTTCCCCGCCCGCGAAAAAAACTATGGCTACACCTTC	CASSFPAREKNYGYTF
few	TRBV3-1	.	TRBJ2-1	11	TGTGCCAGCAGCCAATCCCATGAGCAGTTCTTC	CASSQSHEQFF
few	TRBV19	TRBD1	TRBJ1-1	15	TGTGCCAGTATGCGACGGACAGGGTTATCCACTGAAGCTTTCTTT	CASMRRTGLSTEAFF
few	TRBV12-3/TRBV12-4	.	TRBJ2-3	14	TGTGCCAGCAGTCCTCATACGAGCACAGATACGCAGTATTTT	CASSPHTSTDTQYF
.	TRBV7-8	.	TRBJ1-4	16	TGTGCCAGCAACTTAGGGGCCGGGGGCGCGAATGAAAAACTGTTTTTT	CASNLGAGGANEKLFF
.	TRBV12-3/TRBV12-4	.	TRBJ2-7	14	TGTGCCAGCAGCCTCCGACGGGCCCACTACGAGCAGTACTTC	CASSLRRAHYEQYF
.	TRBV7-9	TRBD1	TRBJ2-1	14	TGTGCCAGCAGCCCCCGACAGGGCAAAAACGTGCAGTTCTTC	CASSPRQGKNVQFF
.	TRBV24-1	.	TRBJ1-2	14	TGTGCCACTCCCCGTTGGGCTTCTAACTATGGCTACACCTTC	CATPRWASNYGYTF
.	TRBV29-1	TRBD2	TRBJ2-3	14	TGCAGCGCTACTAGCGGGGGCCTTTCGGATACGCAGTATTTT	CSATSGGLSDTQYF
.	TRBV27	.	TRBJ2-1	15	TGTGCCAGCAGTTTTTCTCGCGGGGTGTGGTTAGAGCAGTTCTTC	CASSFSRGVWLEQFF
.	TRBV20-1	TRBD2	TRBJ2-3	13	TGCAGTGCGGACGGGACTAGCGTTGATACGCAGTATTTT	CSADGTSVDTQYF
few	TRBV7-2	.	TRBJ2-7	15	TGTGCCAGCAGCTTAGAGGCCCTGGGGACCTACGAGCAGTACTTC	CASSLEALGTYEQYF
.	TRBV5-1	.	TRBJ2-6	17	TGCGCCAGCAGCTTGGCCCCGACAGCGTCTGGGGCCAACGTCCTGACTTTC	CASSLAPTASGANVLTF
many	TRBV29-1	.	TRBJ2-1	10	TGCAGCGTTGGGGTTACTGAGCAGTTCTTC	CSVGVTEQFF
.	TRBV29-1	.	TRBJ2-5	13	TGCAGCGTAAGTGAGACGGGCGAGGAGACCCAGTACTTC	CSVSETGEETQYF
many	TRBV20-1	TRBD1	TRBJ2-5	14	TGCAGTGCTTCGGACAGGGGGTTATCAGAGACCCAGTACTTC	CSASDRGLSETQYF
.	TRBV28	.	TRBJ2-2	12	TGTGCCAGCAGTCCCCAGGCTGGGGAGCTGTTTTTT	CASSPQAGELFF
few	TRBV6-5	TRBD1	TRBJ1-4	15	TGTGCCAGCAGTCGCCAGGGGGCAGTTAATGAAAAACTGTTTTTT	CASSRQGAVNEKLFF
.	TRBV6-1	.	TRBJ2-1	14	TGTGCCAGCCGGGGACTGGCGGTTGTCCATGAGCAGTTCTTC	CASRGLAVVHEQFF
few	TRBV20-1	TRBD1	TRBJ1-1	14	TGCAGTGCTAGGACAGACAGGGGGCTCACTGAAGCTTTCTTT	CSARTDRGLTEAFF
few	TRBV6-1	.	TRBJ1-5	14	TGTGCCAGCAGTGAAGCACAGGGCCATCAGCCCCAGCATTTT	CASSEAQGHQPQHF
.	TRBV7-9	.	TRBJ2-5	15	TGTGCCAGCAGCTTGCAGTTAGATACCCCGGAGACCCAGTACTTC	CASSLQLDTPETQYF
few	TRBV20-1	TRBD1	TRBJ2-7	12	TGCAGTGCTAGACAGGGGGCGGGCGAGCAGTACTTC	CSARQGAGEQYF
.	TRBV29-1	.	TRBJ2-3	12	TGCAGCGTTGCGGAGGGGACAGATACGCAGTATTTT	CSVAEGTDTQYF
.	TRBV20-1	TRBD2	TRBJ2-5	16	TGCAGTGCTAGAGATCTTGACGGGAGGGCCTCCGGGGAGCAGTACTTC	CSARDLDGRASGEQYF
.	TRBV20-1	.	TRBJ1-1	12	TGCAGGGCCATCAGGGGTAACACTGAAGCTTTCTTT	CRAIRGNTEAFF
few	TRBV7-6	.	TRBJ2-1	11	TGTGCCAGCAGCTCGGGCCCCGACCCGTTCTTC	CASSSGPDPFF
.	TRBV28	TRBD1	TRBJ2-5	15	TGTGCCAGCAAACCGGGACAGGGATTGATAGAGACCCAGTACTTC	CASKPGQGLIETQYF
.	TRBV6-1	.	TRBJ2-5	15	TGTGCCGGCAGTCCCCGGACATCCCGGGGGGAGACCCAGTACTTC	CAGSPRTSRGETQYF
few	TRBV7-9	.	TRBJ2-5	16	TGTGCCAGCACCCAAGGCTCCCACCGGGCGGGCGAGACCCAGTACTTC	CASTQGSHRAGETQYF
few	TRBV6-2/TRBV6-3	TRBD1	TRBJ1-5	14	TGTGCCAGCAGTTACCGGACAGGGGGACAGCCCCAGCATTTT	CASSYRTGGQPQHF
.	TRBV7-2	TRBD2	TRBJ2-7	16	TGTGCCAGCAGCCTCGTGGGAGCGGGGCTCTCCTACGAGCAGTACTTC	CASSLVGAGLSYEQYF
few	TRBV4-1	.	TRBJ2-2	17	TGCGCCAGCAGCCTCGGCTTAACGGGGCTTTGGACCGGGGAGCTGTTTTTT	CASSLGLTGLWTGELFF
few	TRBV3-1	TRBD2	TRBJ2-1	14	TGTGCCAGCGCCCCCCTAGCGGGGGCTAATGAGCAGTTCTTC	CASAPLAGANEQFF
.	TRBV3-1	.	TRBJ2-5	16	TGTGCCAGCAGCCTTCAGACCCCTAGGCGGGTTGGGACCCAGTACTTC	CASSLQTPRRVGTQYF
.	TRBV18	.	TRBJ2-1	16	TGTGCCAGCTCACCCTTATCGACAGCTACTAACAATGAGCAGTTCTTC	CASSPLSTATNNEQFF
once	TRBV5-1	TRBD2	TRBJ2-3	17	TGCGCCAGCAGCTTGGCGGGACTAGCGGGACACACAGATACGCAGTATTTT	CASSLAGLAGHTDTQYF
.	TRBV27	TRBD2	TRBJ2-5	17	TGTGCCAGCAGTTTTCTGGCGGGAGTTGGGGTCTTGGAGACCCAGTACTTC	CASSFLAGVGVLETQYF
.	TRBV4-1	.	TRBJ1-2	14	TGCGCCAGCAGCACGAGGCCTGAAACCCATGGCTACACCTTC	CASSTRPETHGYTF
many	TRBV29-1	.	TRBJ2-1	10	TGCAGCGTTGAAGACAATGAGCAGTTCTTC	CSVEDNEQFF